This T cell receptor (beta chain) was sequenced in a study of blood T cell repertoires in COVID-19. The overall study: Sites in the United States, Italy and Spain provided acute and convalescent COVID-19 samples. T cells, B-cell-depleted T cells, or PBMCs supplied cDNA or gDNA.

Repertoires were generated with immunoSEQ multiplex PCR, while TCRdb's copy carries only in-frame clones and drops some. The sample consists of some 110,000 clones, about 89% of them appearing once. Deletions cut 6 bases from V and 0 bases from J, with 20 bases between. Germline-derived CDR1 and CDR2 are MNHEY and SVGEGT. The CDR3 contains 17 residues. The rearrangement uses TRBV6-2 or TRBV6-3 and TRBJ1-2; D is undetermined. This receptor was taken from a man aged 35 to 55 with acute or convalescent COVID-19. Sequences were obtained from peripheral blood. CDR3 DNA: TGTGCCAGCAGCCGCTCTCTAGACGGAGGACCTAACTATGGCTACACCTTC. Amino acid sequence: CASSRSLDGGPNYGYTF.